One sample yielded the 15 T cell receptor beta chains listed below, sequenced in a study of blood T cell repertoires in COVID-19. Repertoires were generated with immunoSEQ multiplex PCR, while TCRdb's copy carries only in-frame clones and drops some. Of roughly 250,000 clones in the sample, 81% were seen once. Specimen: peripheral blood. The source is an older woman with active or convalescent COVID-19.

The chain joins TRBV5-1 to TRBJ1-3; no reliable D call. The CDR3 is 13 amino acids. Germline V CDR1 and CDR2: SGHRS, YFSETQ. V lost 7 bases and J 0 bases, leaving 8 bases between the germline ends. CDR3 nucleotide sequence: TGCGCCAGCGCTTCGGGCTCTGGAAACACCATATATTTT. Amino acid sequence: CASASGSGNTIYF.

The gene calls are TRBV12-3 or TRBV12-4 and TRBJ1-2, with 7 bases that match TRBD1. The CDR3 is made up of 13 amino acids. V dropped 5 bases and J dropped 1; count of bases not matched to a gene: 1. The CDR3, as DNA: TGTGCCAGCAGTGGGACAGATAACTATGGCTACACCTTC. Translation gives CASSGTDNYGYTF.

Regarding this clone: The sample holds other DNA sequences that translate to the same CDR3. This chain links TRBV5-1 with TRBJ1-2; 8 bases align to TRBD1. V gave up 0 bases and J gave up 2 bases; unmatched junction bases: 0. CDR3 size: 14 residues. CDR1 and CDR2 from the germline V gene are SGHRS and YFSETQ. DNA of the CDR3: TGCGCCAGCAGCTTGGGACAGGGGAACTATGGCTACACCTTC. This encodes CASSLGQGNYGYTF.

This clone was picked up a small number of times. The chain is built from TRBV7-9 and TRBJ1-4; 7 bases map to TRBD1. Germline-derived CDR1 and CDR2 are SEHNR and FQNEAQ (reference sequence). This CDR3 contains 14 residues. The trim removed 5 bases at V and 8 bases at J, leaving 8 bases unmatched. The CDR3: CASSPDRASEKLFF. CDR3 in DNA: TGTGCCAGCAGCCCAGACAGGGCTAGCGAAAAACTGTTTTTT.

This rearrangement joins TRBV4-1 to TRBJ1-5; tentative D call: TRBD1 (5 bases). This CDR3 is 15 amino acids long. From germline, CDR1 is MGHRA and CDR2 YSYEKL. Trimming removed 4 bases from V and 9 bases from J, with 19 bases in between. CDR3 sequence reads: CASSRGRSGGGPQHF. The CDR3 nucleotides read TGCGCCAGCAGCCGCGGACGGTCTGGGGGAGGGCCCCAGCATTTT.

V gene TRBV4-1 combines with J gene TRBJ2-7, with D tentatively TRBD1 (6 bases). Germline assignment: CDR1 MGHRA and CDR2 YSYEKL. Trimming stripped 0 bases from V and 2 bases from J, with 11 bases between. The CDR3 runs 15 residues. CDR3 nucleotides: TGCGCCAGCAGCCAAGAAGGGGCAGGGGCCTACGAGCAGTACTTC. This encodes CASSQEGAGAYEQYF.

The V gene is TRBV3-1 (or the pseudogene TRBV3-2), the J gene TRBJ1-1; D is perhaps TRBD1 (6 bases). Per germline, CDR1 LGHDT and CDR2 YNNKEL (reference sequence). The length of the CDR3 is 16 residues. The V end lost 4 bases, the J end lost 5 bases, and 20 bases lay between the germline ends. CDR3 in amino acids: CASSRSGRGRVTEAFF. Written as DNA, the CDR3 is TGTGCCAGCAGCCGGTCAGGGCGGGGGCGGGTGACTGAAGCTTTCTTT.

This chain joins TRBV29-1 and TRBJ1-2; 8 nucleotides align to TRBD1. CDR1 SQVTM and CDR2 ANQGSEA come from the germline V gene. The CDR3 is 18 amino acids. After removal of 7 bases from V and 1 base from J, the junction contained 20 bases not matched to a gene. This chain's CDR3 is CSALGLSTYRGDNYGYTF. The CDR3 DNA reads as TGCAGCGCGTTAGGACTATCGACCTACAGGGGGGATAACTATGGCTACACCTTC.

The chain combines TRBV5-5 with TRBJ1-4; D remains ambiguous. The CDR3 loop spans 14 amino acids. From germline, CDR1 is SGHKS and CDR2 YYEKEE (reference sequence). Trimming took 4 bases from V and 0 from J, leaving 7 bases between them. In nucleotides, the CDR3 is TGTGCCAGCAGCGTGCGGACAACTAATGAAAAACTGTTTTTT. Protein: CASSVRTTNEKLFF. Variable domain in full (rest from reference TRBV5-5 and TRBJ1-4): DAGVTQSPTHLIKTRGQQVTLRCSPISGHKSVSWYQQVLGQGPQFIFQYYEKEERGRGNFPDRFSARQFPNYSSELNVNALLLGDSALYLCASSVRTTNEKLFFGSGTQLSVL.

A few counts support this clone. CDR3 in amino acids: CASSADRLGELFF. CDR3 DNA: TGTGCCAGTAGTGCCGACAGGCTCGGGGAGCTGTTTTTT. The chain combines TRBV19 with TRBJ2-2; maybe TRBD1 (6 bases). This CDR3 is built from 13 residues. V was clipped by 5 bases and J by 7 bases, with 11 bases between them. Germline assignment: CDR1 LNHDA and CDR2 SQIVND (reference sequence). The full variable domain, with the rest looked up from reference TRBV19 and TRBJ2-2, is DGGITQSPKYLFRKEGQNVTLSCEQNLNHDAMYWYRQDPGQGLRLIYYSQIVNDFQKGDIAEGYSVSREKKESFPLTVTSAQKNPTAFYLCASSADRLGELFFGEGSRLTVL.

This chain joins TRBV4-2 and TRBJ1-3, with D uncertain. V was pared by 4 bases and J by 0 bases, with 13 bases between. The CDR3 runs to 16 residues. Germline V gene lookup returns CDR1 LGHNA and CDR2 YNFKEQ. CDR3 in DNA: TGTGCCAGCAGCCCTCCCGGACTGAGCTCTGGAAACACCATATATTTT. This gives the protein CASSPPGLSSGNTIYF.

The chain couples TRBV7-2 to TRBJ2-7; D not resolved. The CDR3 length is 11 residues. Trimming took off 5 bases at V and 6 bases at J, with 8 bases between the two ends. CDR1 SGHTA and CDR2 FQGNSA come from the germline V gene. The DNA of the CDR3 is TGTGCCAGCAGCCAAAGAGTCGAGCAGTACTTC. It is translated as CASSQRVEQYF.

This clone was detected once. The chain recombines TRBV29-1 with TRBJ1-1, with D uncertain. Germline V gene lookup returns CDR1 SQVTM and CDR2 ANQGSEA. This CDR3 is 14 amino acids long. The V end was cut by 8 bases, the J end by 4 bases, with 20 bases between. The CDR3 DNA sequence: TGCAGCACTGAGGAGCTGGGTGAGCTCACTGAAGCTTTCTTT. Protein sequence: CSTEELGELTEAFF. Full variable domain (missing parts from reference TRBV29-1 and TRBJ1-1): SAVISQKPSRDICQRGTSLTIQCQVDSQVTMMFWYRQQPGQSLTLIATANQGSEATYESGFVIDKFPISRPNLTFSTLTVSNMSPEDSSIYLCSTEELGELTEAFFGQGTRLTVV.

Note on this clone: Other DNA sequences in the sample encode the same CDR3. The genes are TRBV19 and TRBJ2-5; TRBD1 is a possible D gene (6 bases). The CDR3 length is 13 residues. Trimming stripped 6 bases from V and 2 bases from J, with 10 bases between. The germline V gene has CDR1 LNHDA and CDR2 SQIVND (reference sequence). CDR3 sequence: CASSTGTQETQYF. CDR3 sequence (DNA): TGTGCCAGTAGCACCGGGACACAAGAGACCCAGTACTTC.

The CDR3 region has the DNA TGTGCCAGCAGTACCGGATCGACAGGGAACCAGCCCCAGCATTTT. Translated, it gives CASSTGSTGNQPQHF. The chain has TRBV2 and TRBJ1-5, with 7 bases matching TRBD1. The CDR3 is 15 amino acids. The V gene's germline CDR1 is SNHLY and CDR2 FYNNEI. The J segment lost 7 bases and the V segment lost 5 bases, leaving 11 bases of the junction unmatched.